This T cell receptor (beta chain) was sequenced in a study of cytomegalovirus exposure and HLA in healthy donors. The overall study: The early release's HLA-typed donors yielded roughly 85 million unique TCRs. The study's findings and limits: In a later analysis, donors in an Asian-associated ancestry cluster reportedly had fewer N-insertions in productive TCRs than the cohort mean. Most observed TCR sequences were rare, whereas some public TCRs were detected in many donors.

PCR primers comprised 60 Vbeta and 13 Jbeta primers. Clones were sequenced by immunoSEQ multiplex PCR, and TCRdb holds only the in-frame ones, with some missing. The data show about 170,000 clones, about three quarters seen once. This clone has a single count. Its specificity is unknown. This receptor was obtained from a female donor in good health and CMV-seronegative. The specimen sequenced was PBMCs.

CDR3 in DNA: TGTGCCAGCAGCTTAGCAGTGAACACTGAAGCTTTCTTT. Encoded protein: CASSLAVNTEAFF. The chain recombines TRBV11-2 with TRBJ1-1; no clear D gene. The CDR3 covers 13 residues. In germline, CDR1 is SGHAT, CDR2 FQNNGV. The V gene lost 1 base and the J gene lost 0 bases, with 3 bases spanning the gap.